This entry concerns a single T cell receptor beta chain. No antigen is known for it. No base qualities exist here, and no much larger clone lies one base off it. The sample is drawn from a study of blood T cells in healthy people across ages (dated by TCRdb to the mid-2010s). For context, the study as a whole: In model experiments, roughly one uniquely barcoded TCR beta cDNA molecule per two T cells was captured by template switching. To track age-related changes in TCR beta repertoire diversity, the study relied on deep sequencing normalized with unique cDNA molecular identifiers. The donors were split into four age groups: young (average around 17 years), middle-aged (about 40), aged (approximately 60) and long-lived (82). To avoid experimental bias, donors of different ages were randomly spread across the sequencing lanes. The study analyzed two additional independent replicas of 1 million unique cDNA reads from the same blood draw for two donors, one aged 18 to 30 and one aged 80 or older. Findings and caveats that apply to the study as a whole: Since profiling was done on bulk unsorted PBMCs, naive and antigen-experienced compartments could not be conclusively compared. Observed TCR beta diversity per million T cells fell roughly linearly with age, and a significant reduction was already apparent by age roughly 40. Donor CMV infection status was unknown, potentially confounding age-related changes in expanded clonotypes. There was a strong correlation between observed TCR beta diversity and the percentage of naive T cells measured by flow cytometry. Estimates of total diversity based on one million sequenced T cells were regarded as lower bounds and as underestimates. Compared with the aged group, the long-lived group had more naive CD4+ T cells, fewer expanded clones and increased TCR diversity, suggesting age selection.

Preparation of the library involved 5' RACE. Sequenced on an Illumina HiSeq 2500. The second PCR ran for about 6 to 12 cycles and used a J-beta primer mix along with a sample-barcoded 5' primer. A unique molecular identifier was introduced onto each TCR beta cDNA molecule by a template-switch 5' adaptor carrying 12 random nucleotides. Each sample yielded at least 2.5 million CDR3-containing paired-end reads. First-strand cDNA synthesis was performed from all RNA using the Mint cDNA synthesis kit, with priming by a TRBC-specific oligonucleotide. Following uracil-DNA glycosylase treatment, all cDNA underwent a first 18-cycle PCR with the universal primers M1SS and BC2_uni_R. The published analysis was carried out like this. Each sample was normalized by randomly selecting 1 million high-quality reads, each carrying a distinct molecular identifier. Reads with shared molecular identifiers were discarded instead of being binned into consensus sequences. MiTCR, run with a Q25 quality threshold and the strictest error-elimination algorithm, handled CDR3 identification, clonotype clustering and error correction. Lower-bound total TCR beta diversity was estimated with a nonparametric unseen species model using Euler transformation. TCRdb reanalyzed the raw reads on its own, using fastp at Q25 for trimming and MiXCR for clone calling, and kept in-frame beta chains. Every entry covers one CDR3 protein and lists the most common genes and DNA from its rows. What appears here as the V and J calls and clone size reflects TCRdb's work, not the paper's. In this sample the table shows approximately 600,000 distinct CDR3 sequences, about 53% of which occur a single time. The ten most abundant clones make up over 30% of the sample.

Unmatched junction bases come to 8, with V trimmed by 6 bases and J by 3 bases. From its cysteine to its phenylalanine, the CDR3 spans 14 amino acids. Just CDR3 DNA is preserved here, 42 bases in frame from base 1. The donors were roughly 39 Caucasian individuals from Russia, aged roughly 6 to 90 years, who were systemically healthy. Each donor gave roughly 9.5 milliliters of peripheral blood, collected into EDTA-treated Vacutainer tubes. PBMCs were isolated by Ficoll-Paque density-gradient centrifugation, with at least 6.5 million obtained per sample. Trizol reagent was used to extract total RNA from the PBMCs, yielding at least 5 micrograms per sample. The percentages of naive CD45RAhigh/CD27high T cells were determined by flow cytometry on a PBMC aliquot from every donor.

The TCR originated in a man aged 55 to 70 in good health. Sequencing was done on a sample of blood. This chain joins TRBV12-3 or TRBV12-4 to TRBJ2-7, with 7 bases aligning to TRBD1. The nucleotide sequence reads TGTGCCAGCAGAGGGAGACAGGGCGGCTACGAGCAGTACTTC. This codes for CASRGRQGGYEQYF.